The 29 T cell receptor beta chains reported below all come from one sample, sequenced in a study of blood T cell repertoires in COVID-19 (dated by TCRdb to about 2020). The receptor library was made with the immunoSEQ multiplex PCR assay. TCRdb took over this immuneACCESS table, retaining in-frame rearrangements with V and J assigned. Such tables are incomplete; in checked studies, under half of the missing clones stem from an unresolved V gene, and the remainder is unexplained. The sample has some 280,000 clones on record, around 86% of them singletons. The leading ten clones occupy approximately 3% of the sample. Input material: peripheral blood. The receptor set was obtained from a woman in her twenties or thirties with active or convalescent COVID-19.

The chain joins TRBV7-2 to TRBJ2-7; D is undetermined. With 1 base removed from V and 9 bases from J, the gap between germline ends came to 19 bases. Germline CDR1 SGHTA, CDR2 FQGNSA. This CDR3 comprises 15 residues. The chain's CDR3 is CASSLDPLGQGRQYF. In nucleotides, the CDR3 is TGTGCCAGCAGCTTAGATCCCTTGGGCCAAGGCCGGCAGTACTTC. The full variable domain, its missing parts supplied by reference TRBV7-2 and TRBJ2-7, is GAGVSQSPSNKVTEKGKDVELRCDPISGHTALYWYRQSLGQGLEFLIYFQGNSAPDKSGLPSDRFSAERTGGSVSTLTIQRTQQEDSAVYLCASSLDPLGQGRQYFGPGTRLTVT.

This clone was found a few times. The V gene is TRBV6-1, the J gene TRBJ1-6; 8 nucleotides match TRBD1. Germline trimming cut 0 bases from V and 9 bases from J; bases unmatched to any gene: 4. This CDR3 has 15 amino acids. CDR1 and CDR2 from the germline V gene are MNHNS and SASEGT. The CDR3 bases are TGTGCCAGCAGTGAAGCGGACAGGGTAGGTTCACCCCTCCACTTT. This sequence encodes CASSEADRVGSPLHF.

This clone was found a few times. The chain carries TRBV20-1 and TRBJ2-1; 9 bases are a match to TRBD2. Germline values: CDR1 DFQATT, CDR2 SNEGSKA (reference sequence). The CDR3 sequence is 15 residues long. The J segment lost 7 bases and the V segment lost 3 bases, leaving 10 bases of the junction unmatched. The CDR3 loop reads CSASLAGNRGNEQFF. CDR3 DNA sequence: TGCAGTGCTAGTCTAGCGGGGAATCGAGGTAATGAGCAGTTCTTC.

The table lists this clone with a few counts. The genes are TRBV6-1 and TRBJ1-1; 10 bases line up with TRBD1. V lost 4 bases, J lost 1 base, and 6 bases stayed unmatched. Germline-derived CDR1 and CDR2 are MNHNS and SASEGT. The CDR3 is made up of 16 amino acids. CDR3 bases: TGTGCCAGCAGTGCCCGGGACAGGGGCGGGAACACTGAAGCTTTCTTT. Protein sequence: CASSARDRGGNTEAFF.

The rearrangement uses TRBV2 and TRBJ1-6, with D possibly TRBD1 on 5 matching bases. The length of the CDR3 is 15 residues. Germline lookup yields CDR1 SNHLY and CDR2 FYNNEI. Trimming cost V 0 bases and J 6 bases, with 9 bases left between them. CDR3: CASSEARDLNSPLHF. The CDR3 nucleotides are TGTGCCAGCAGTGAAGCGCGGGACCTTAATTCACCCCTCCACTTT.

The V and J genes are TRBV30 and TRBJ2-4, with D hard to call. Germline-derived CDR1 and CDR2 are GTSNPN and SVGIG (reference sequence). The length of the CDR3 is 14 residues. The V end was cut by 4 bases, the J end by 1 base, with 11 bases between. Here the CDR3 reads CAWNRNGAKNIQYF. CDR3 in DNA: TGTGCCTGGAATCGTAACGGGGCCAAAAACATTCAGTACTTC.

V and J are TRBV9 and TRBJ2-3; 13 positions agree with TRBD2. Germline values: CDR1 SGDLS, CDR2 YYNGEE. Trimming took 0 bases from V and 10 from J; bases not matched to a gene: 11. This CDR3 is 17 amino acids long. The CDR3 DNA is TGTGCCAGCAGCGTAGCCGGGACTAGCGGGGCCCCGGTAGCGCAGTATTTT. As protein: CASSVAGTSGAPVAQYF.

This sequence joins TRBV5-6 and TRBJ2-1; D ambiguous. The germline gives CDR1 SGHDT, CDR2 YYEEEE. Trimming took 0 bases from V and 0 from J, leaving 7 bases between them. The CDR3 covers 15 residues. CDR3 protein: CASSLGQVSYNEQFF. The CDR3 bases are TGTGCCAGCAGCTTGGGGCAGGTCTCCTACAATGAGCAGTTCTTC.

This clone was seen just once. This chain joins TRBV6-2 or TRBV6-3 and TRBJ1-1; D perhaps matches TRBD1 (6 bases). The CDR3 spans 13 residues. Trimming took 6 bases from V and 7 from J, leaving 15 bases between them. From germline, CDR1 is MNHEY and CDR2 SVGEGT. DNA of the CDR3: TGTGCCAGCAGCCCTTCGAAGGGGGTTGAAGCTTTCTTT. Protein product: CASSPSKGVEAFF.

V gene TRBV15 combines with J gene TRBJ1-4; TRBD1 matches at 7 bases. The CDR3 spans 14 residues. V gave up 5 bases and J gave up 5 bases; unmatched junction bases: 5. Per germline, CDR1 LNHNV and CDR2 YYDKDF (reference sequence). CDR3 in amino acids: CATSEGTVNEKLFF. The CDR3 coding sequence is TGTGCCACCAGCGAGGGGACAGTGAATGAAAAACTGTTTTTT.

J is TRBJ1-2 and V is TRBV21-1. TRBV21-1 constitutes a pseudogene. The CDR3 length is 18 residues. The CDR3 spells CASSQRGGVAASGDGYTF. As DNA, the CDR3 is TGTGCCAGCAGCCAAAGGGGGGGTGTAGCGGCTTCCGGGGATGGCTACACCTTC.

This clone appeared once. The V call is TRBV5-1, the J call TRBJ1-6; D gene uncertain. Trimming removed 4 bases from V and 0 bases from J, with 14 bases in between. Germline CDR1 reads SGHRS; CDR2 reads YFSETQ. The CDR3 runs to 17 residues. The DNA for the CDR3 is TGCGCCAGCAGCCCTGAGAGCGGGAGCTCCTATAATTCACCCCTCCACTTT. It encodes CASSPESGSSYNSPLHF.

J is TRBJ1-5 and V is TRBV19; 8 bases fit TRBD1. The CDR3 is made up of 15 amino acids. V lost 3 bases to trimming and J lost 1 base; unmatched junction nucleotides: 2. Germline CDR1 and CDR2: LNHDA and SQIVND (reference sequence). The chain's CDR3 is CASSIQGASNQPQHF. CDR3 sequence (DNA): TGTGCCAGTAGTATTCAGGGGGCGAGCAATCAGCCCCAGCATTTT.

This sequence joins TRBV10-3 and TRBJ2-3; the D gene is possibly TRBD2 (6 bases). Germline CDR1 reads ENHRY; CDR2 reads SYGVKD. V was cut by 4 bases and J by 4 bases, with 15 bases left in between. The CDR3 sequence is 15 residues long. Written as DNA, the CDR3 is TGTGCCATCAGTGGGGCAACTAGCAGCGCAGATACGCAGTATTTT. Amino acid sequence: CAISGATSSADTQYF.

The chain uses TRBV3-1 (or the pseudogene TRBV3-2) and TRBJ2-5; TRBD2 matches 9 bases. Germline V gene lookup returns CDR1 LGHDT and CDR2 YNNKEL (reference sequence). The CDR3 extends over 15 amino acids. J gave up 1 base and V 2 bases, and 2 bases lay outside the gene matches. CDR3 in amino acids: CASSQPGLAQETQYF. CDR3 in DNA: TGTGCCAGCAGCCAACCGGGACTAGCCCAAGAGACCCAGTACTTC.

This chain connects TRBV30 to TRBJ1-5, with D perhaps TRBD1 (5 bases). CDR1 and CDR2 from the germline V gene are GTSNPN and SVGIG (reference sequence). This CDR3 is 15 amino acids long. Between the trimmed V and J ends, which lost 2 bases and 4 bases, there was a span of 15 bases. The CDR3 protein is CAWSNGGNYNQPQHF. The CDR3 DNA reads TGTGCCTGGAGTAACGGGGGAAACTATAATCAGCCCCAGCATTTT.

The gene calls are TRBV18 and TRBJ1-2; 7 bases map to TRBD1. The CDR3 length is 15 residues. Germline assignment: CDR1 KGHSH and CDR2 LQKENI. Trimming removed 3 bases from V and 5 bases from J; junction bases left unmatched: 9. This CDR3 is CASSPERQGSYGYTF. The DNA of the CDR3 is TGTGCCAGCTCACCTGAGCGACAGGGAAGTTATGGCTACACCTTC.

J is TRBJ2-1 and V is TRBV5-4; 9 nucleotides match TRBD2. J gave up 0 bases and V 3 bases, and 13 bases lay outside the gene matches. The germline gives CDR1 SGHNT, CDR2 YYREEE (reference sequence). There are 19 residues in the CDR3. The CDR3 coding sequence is TGTGCCAGCAGCTCCGGGCGACTAGCGGAATCCCGCTCCTACAATGAGCAGTTCTTC. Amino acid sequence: CASSSGRLAESRSYNEQFF.

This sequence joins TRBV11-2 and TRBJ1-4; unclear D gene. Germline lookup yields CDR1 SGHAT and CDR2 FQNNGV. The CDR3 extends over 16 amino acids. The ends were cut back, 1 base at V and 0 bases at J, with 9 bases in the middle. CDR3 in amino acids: CASSLGDRATNEKLFF. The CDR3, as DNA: TGTGCCAGCAGCTTAGGCGATCGGGCAACTAATGAAAAACTGTTTTTT.

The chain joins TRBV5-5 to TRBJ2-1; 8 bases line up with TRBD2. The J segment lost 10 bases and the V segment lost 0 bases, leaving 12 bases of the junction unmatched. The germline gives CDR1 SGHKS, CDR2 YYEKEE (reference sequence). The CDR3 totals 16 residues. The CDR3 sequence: CASSLGVAGGPSEQFF. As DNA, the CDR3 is TGTGCCAGCAGCTTGGGCGTGGCGGGGGGTCCGTCGGAGCAGTTCTTC.

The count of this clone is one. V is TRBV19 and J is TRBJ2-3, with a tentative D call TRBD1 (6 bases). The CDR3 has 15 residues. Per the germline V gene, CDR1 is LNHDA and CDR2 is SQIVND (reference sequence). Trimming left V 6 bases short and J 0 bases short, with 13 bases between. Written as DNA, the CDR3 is TGTGCCAGTAGAGTGAGGGGGTCTAGCACAGATACGCAGTATTTT. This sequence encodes CASRVRGSSTDTQYF.

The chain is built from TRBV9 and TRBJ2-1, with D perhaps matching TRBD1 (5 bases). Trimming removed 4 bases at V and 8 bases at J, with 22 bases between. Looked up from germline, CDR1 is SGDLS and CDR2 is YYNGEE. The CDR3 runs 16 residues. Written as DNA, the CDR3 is TGTGCCAGCAGCCATCCTTCTACAAGAGAAGGGGATGAGCAGTTCTTC. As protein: CASSHPSTREGDEQFF.

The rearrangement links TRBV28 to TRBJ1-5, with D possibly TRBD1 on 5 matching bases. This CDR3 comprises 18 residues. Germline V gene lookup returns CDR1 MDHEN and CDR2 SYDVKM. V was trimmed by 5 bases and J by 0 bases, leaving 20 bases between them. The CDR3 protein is CASSPPQTASYSNQPQHF. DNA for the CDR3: TGTGCCAGCAGTCCCCCCCAGACAGCTTCCTATAGCAATCAGCCCCAGCATTTT. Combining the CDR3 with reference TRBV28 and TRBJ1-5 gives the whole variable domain DVKVTQSSRYLVKRTGEKVFLECVQDMDHENMFWYRQDPGLGLRLIYFSYDVKMKEKGDIPEGYSVSREKKERFSLILESASTNQTSMYLCASSPPQTASYSNQPQHFGDGTRLSIL.

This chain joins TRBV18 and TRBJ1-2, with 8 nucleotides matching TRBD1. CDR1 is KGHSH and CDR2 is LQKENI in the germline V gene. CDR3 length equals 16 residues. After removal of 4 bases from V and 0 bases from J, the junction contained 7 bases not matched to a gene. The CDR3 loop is CASSRTGTRTNYGYTF. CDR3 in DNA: TGTGCCAGCTCACGGACAGGGACCCGAACTAACTATGGCTACACCTTC.

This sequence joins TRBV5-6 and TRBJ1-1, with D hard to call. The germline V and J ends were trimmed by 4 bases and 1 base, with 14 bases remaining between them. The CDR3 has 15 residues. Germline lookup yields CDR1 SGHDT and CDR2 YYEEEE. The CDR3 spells CASSPVGRENTEAFF. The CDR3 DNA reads TGTGCCAGCAGCCCGGTAGGGAGGGAGAACACTGAAGCTTTCTTT. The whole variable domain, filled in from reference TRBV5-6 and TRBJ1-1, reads DAGVTQSPTHLIKTRGQQVTLRCSPKSGHDTVSWYQQALGQGPQFIFQYYEEEERQRGNFPDRFSGHQFPNYSSELNVNALLLGDSALYLCASSPVGRENTEAFFGQGTRLTVV.

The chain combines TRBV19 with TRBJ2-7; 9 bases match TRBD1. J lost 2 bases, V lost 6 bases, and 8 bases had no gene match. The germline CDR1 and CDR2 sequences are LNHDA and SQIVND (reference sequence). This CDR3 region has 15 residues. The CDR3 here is CASRKGQGTTYEQYF. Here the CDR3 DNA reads TGTGCCAGTAGGAAAGGACAGGGGACAACCTACGAGCAGTACTTC.

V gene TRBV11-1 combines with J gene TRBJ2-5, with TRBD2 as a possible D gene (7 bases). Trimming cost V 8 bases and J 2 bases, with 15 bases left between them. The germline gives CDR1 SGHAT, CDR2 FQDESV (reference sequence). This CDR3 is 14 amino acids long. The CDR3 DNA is TGTGCCAGCGGTAGGGGGGGTGCTCAAGAGACCCAGTACTTC. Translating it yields CASGRGGAQETQYF. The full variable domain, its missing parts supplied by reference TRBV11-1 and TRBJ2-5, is EAEVAQSPRYKITEKSQAVAFWCDPISGHATLYWYRQILGQGPELLVQFQDESVVDDSQLPKDRFSAERLKGVDSTLKIQPAELGDSAMYLCASGRGGAQETQYFGPGTRLLVL.

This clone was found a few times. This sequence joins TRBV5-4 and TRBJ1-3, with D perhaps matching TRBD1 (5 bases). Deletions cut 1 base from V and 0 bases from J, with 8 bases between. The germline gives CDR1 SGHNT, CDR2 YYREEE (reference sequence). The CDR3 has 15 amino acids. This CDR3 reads CASSLRGLSGNTIYF. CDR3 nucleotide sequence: TGTGCCAGCAGCTTGAGGGGCCTCTCTGGAAACACCATATATTTT. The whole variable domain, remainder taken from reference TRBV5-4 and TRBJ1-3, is ETGVTQSPTHLIKTRGQQVTLRCSSQSGHNTVSWYQQALGQGPQFIFQYYREEENGRGNFPPRFSGLQFPNYSSELNVNALELDDSALYLCASSLRGLSGNTIYFGEGSWLTVV.

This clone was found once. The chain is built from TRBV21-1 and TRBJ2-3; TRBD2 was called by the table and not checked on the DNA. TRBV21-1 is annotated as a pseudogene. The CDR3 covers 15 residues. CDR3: CASKRLAGSTDTQYF. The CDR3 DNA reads TGTGCCAGCAAGCGACTAGCGGGGAGCACAGATACGCAGTATTTT.